This TCR beta chain was sequenced for a study of T cell responses to AZD1222 COVID-19 vaccine. Study-wide findings and caveats: The breadth and depth of Spike-specific TCRs increased once two AZD1222 doses had been given. Most donors were white British, females outnumbered males, and clonal diversity was possibly underestimated.

TCRdb's table, derived via immunoSEQ multiplex PCR, lists solely in-frame clones and lacks some. The data show 170,000 or so clones, with approximately 92% seen just once and around 0.97% held by the top ten. With regard to this clone: Antigen unknown.

The starting material was peripheral blood, obtained 28 days after the second dose of the MenACWY control vaccine. The receptor was derived from an adult who received the MenACWY meningococcal vaccine as a control.

The CDR3 protein is CASSPNRSSSPLHF. CDR3 sequence (DNA): TGTGCCAGCAGCCCCAACAGGTCGAGTTCACCCCTCCACTTT. This chain joins TRBV7-2 and TRBJ1-6; a possible D gene is TRBD1 (5 bases). The CDR3 extends over 14 amino acids. Trimming stripped 5 bases from V and 9 bases from J, with 14 bases between. Germline-derived CDR1 and CDR2 are SGHTA and FQGNSA. Combining the CDR3 with reference TRBV7-2 and TRBJ1-6 gives the whole variable domain GAGVSQSPSNKVTEKGKDVELRCDPISGHTALYWYRQSLGQGLEFLIYFQGNSAPDKSGLPSDRFSAERTGGSVSTLTIQRTQQEDSAVYLCASSPNRSSSPLHFGNGTRLTVT.